This passage covers 22 T cell receptor beta chains from one sample sequenced in a study of T cell responses to AZD1222 COVID-19 vaccine. The protocol was immunoSEQ multiplex PCR, while the TCRdb copy is restricted to in-frame clones and leaves out a portion. The sample records approximately 180,000 clones, approximately 94% being singletons. Sequences were derived from peripheral blood, sampled on day 0 of AZD1222 vaccination. These receptors were obtained from an adult in good health.

The chain uses TRBV5-6 and TRBJ2-7; the match to TRBD2 covers 13 bases. Losses at the gene ends were 4 bases for V and 2 bases for J; bases not matched to a gene: 3. Looked up from germline, CDR1 is SGHDT and CDR2 is YYEEEE. The CDR3 contains 15 residues. CDR3 nucleotide sequence: TGTGCCAGCAGCCAGACTAGCGGGAGGCCCTACGAGCAGTACTTC. Its protein product is CASSQTSGRPYEQYF.

This clone has a single count. The rearrangement joins TRBV24-1 to TRBJ2-7; unclear D gene. The CDR3 is made up of 16 amino acids. The germline V gene has CDR1 KGHDR and CDR2 SFDVKD. Trimming shortened V by 9 bases and J by 0 bases, and 20 bases separated the two germline ends. DNA of the CDR3: TGTGCCACCCGTATTACCTGGGTTCCGAGCTCCTACGAGCAGTACTTC. It yields the protein CATRITWVPSSYEQYF.

This clone was seen once. This rearrangement joins TRBV6-5 to TRBJ1-2, with 10 nucleotides matching TRBD1. Germline V gene data show CDR1 as MNHEY and CDR2 as SVGAGI. The CDR3 length is 15 residues. The junction had 6 bases not matched to a gene; V was cut back by 4 bases and J by 4 bases. The CDR3 protein is CASSSRDRGAYGYTF. The CDR3 bases are TGTGCCAGCAGTTCAAGGGACAGGGGCGCCTATGGCTACACCTTC.

This clone occurred once. The V call is TRBV6-5, the J call TRBJ2-7, with D maybe TRBD1 (5 bases). In germline, CDR1 is MNHEY, CDR2 SVGAGI. The CDR3 spans 14 residues. Trimming cost V 7 bases and J 4 bases, with 17 bases left between them. The CDR3 sequence: CASTPSQGAYEQYF. Here the CDR3 DNA reads TGTGCCAGCACTCCCTCTCAAGGGGCATACGAGCAGTACTTC.

The rearrangement links TRBV5-1 to TRBJ2-7; 9 nucleotides line up with TRBD1. J was trimmed by 0 bases and V by 5 bases; bases with no gene match: 12. The CDR3 runs 17 residues. Germline CDR1 SGHRS, CDR2 YFSETQ. The CDR3 is CASSRPGTGILSYEQYF. DNA for the CDR3: TGCGCCAGCAGTCGTCCCGGGACAGGGATTCTCTCCTACGAGCAGTACTTC.

The V call is TRBV4-1, the J call TRBJ1-1; D gene ambiguous. V lost 2 bases, J lost 4 bases, and 14 bases lay in between. This CDR3 is 15 amino acids long. Germline loops: CDR1 MGHRA, CDR2 YSYEKL. Written as DNA, the CDR3 is TGCGCCAGCAGCCAACGAATTTCGAGCGGCACTGAAGCTTTCTTT. It is translated as CASSQRISSGTEAFF.

This clone was picked up a small number of times. The chain joins TRBV28 to TRBJ1-1; 8 nucleotides line up with TRBD1. The CDR3 runs to 15 residues. Germline trimming cut 3 bases from V and 5 bases from J; bases unmatched to any gene: 8. The germline CDR1 and CDR2 sequences are MDHEN and SYDVKM. In DNA form, the CDR3 reads TGTGCCAGCAGTTTCCCCGGACAGGGTGGAACTGAAGCTTTCTTT. It yields the protein CASSFPGQGGTEAFF.

V usage is TRBV11-2 and J usage is TRBJ1-2; 7 positions match TRBD1. The CDR3 contains 14 residues. V lost 3 bases and J lost 6; bases outside the gene matches: 7. Germline assignment: CDR1 SGHAT and CDR2 FQNNGV. The CDR3 coding sequence is TGTGCCAGCAGCTTGAGGGCAGGGGGGGATGGCTACACCTTC. Protein sequence: CASSLRAGGDGYTF.

The CDR3 loop is CASSLGRQGFGNTIYF. The CDR3 bases are TGTGCCAGCAGCTTGGGGAGACAGGGATTCGGAAACACCATATATTTT. J is TRBJ1-3 and V is TRBV5-7, with 7 nucleotides matching TRBD1. TRBV5-7 is an ORF, and what it does is uncertain. The CDR3 has 16 residues. V dropped 0 bases and J dropped 4; count of bases not matched to a gene: 7.

The J gene is TRBJ2-7, the V gene TRBV6-5; unclear D gene. The CDR3 consists of 13 residues. V lost 3 bases, J lost 3 bases, and 9 bases lay in between. Germline values: CDR1 MNHEY, CDR2 SVGAGI. As DNA, the CDR3 is TGTGCCAGCAGTTATATCCCAAACTACGAGCAGTACTTC. Translating it yields CASSYIPNYEQYF.

This chain connects TRBV7-2 to TRBJ2-1; D might be TRBD1 (6 bases). The germline V gene encodes CDR1 SGHTA and CDR2 FQGNSA. V was clipped by 3 bases and J by 2 bases, with 8 bases between them. CDR3 length: 14 amino acids. CDR3 residues: CASSFTGPYNEQFF. DNA of the CDR3: TGTGCCAGCAGCTTTACAGGGCCCTACAATGAGCAGTTCTTC.

This chain connects TRBV23-1 to TRBJ2-1; no firm D call. TRBV23-1 is filed as an ORF, its function uncertain. The CDR3 runs to 16 residues. Trimming pared 6 bases from V and 4 bases from J, leaving 19 bases between. CDR3 DNA: TGCGCCAGCAGCCCAGGCCGCCTTAAGGATTACAATGAGCAGTTCTTC. Amino acid sequence: CASSPGRLKDYNEQFF.

The chain links TRBV18 to TRBJ1-1, with D possibly matching TRBD1 (5 bases). The CDR3 loop spans 17 amino acids. Germline loops: CDR1 KGHSH, CDR2 LQKENI. The V end lost 2 bases, the J end lost 5 bases, and 21 bases lay between the germline ends. CDR3 residues: CASSPRESLLGGTEAFF. For the CDR3, the DNA is TGTGCCAGCTCACCAAGAGAGAGTCTTCTCGGGGGTACTGAAGCTTTCTTT.

The CDR3 reads CAISESGGSYEQYF. In DNA, the CDR3 is TGTGCCATCAGTGAGTCCGGCGGCTCCTACGAGCAGTACTTC. The J gene is TRBJ2-7, the V gene TRBV10-3; D unresolved. V lost 0 bases to trimming and J lost 0 bases, with 6 bases between them. The CDR3 extends over 14 amino acids. CDR1 and CDR2 from the germline V gene are ENHRY and SYGVKD.

The rearrangement joins TRBV15 to TRBJ1-3; tentative D call: TRBD1 (6 bases). The CDR3 loop spans 14 amino acids. V lost 5 bases and J 2 bases, leaving 10 bases between the germline ends. Germline V gives CDR1 LNHNV, CDR2 YYDKDF (reference sequence). The CDR3 DNA is TGTGCCACCAGCGGAGGGGGGACTGGAAACACCATATATTTT. It codes for CATSGGGTGNTIYF.

The chain has TRBV7-9 and TRBJ1-1; perhaps TRBD1 as D (5 bases). This CDR3 comprises 12 residues. V was pared by 6 bases and J by 8 bases, with 13 bases between. Looked up from germline, CDR1 is SEHNR and CDR2 is FQNEAQ (reference sequence). The DNA for the CDR3 is TGTGCCAGCAGAAACAGGATCCTCGAAGCTTTCTTT. Translating gives CASRNRILEAFF.

The chain uses TRBV11-2 and TRBJ1-3; 7 bases match TRBD1. The CDR3 has 17 residues. The germline CDR1 and CDR2 sequences are SGHAT and FQNNGV. V gave up 5 bases and J gave up 0 bases; unmatched junction bases: 10. DNA of the CDR3: TGTGCCAGCAGCCTACCAGGGGGTTCAGGCTCTGGAAACACCATATATTTT. Amino acid sequence: CASSLPGGSGSGNTIYF.

On this clone itself: The junction does not match germline at one end; this may be a read error. The chain uses TRBV6-4 and TRBJ2-3, with 8 bases that match TRBD1. Per germline, CDR1 MRHNA and CDR2 SNTAGT. The CDR3 loop spans 16 amino acids. This chain's CDR3 is CASSDSGQDSTDPQYF. The CDR3 region has the DNA TGTGCCAGCAGTGACTCGGGACAGGATAGCACAGATCCGCAGTATTTT.

This chain uses TRBV10-2 with TRBJ1-2; tentative D call: TRBD1 (5 bases). Germline V gene lookup returns CDR1 WSHSY and CDR2 SAAADI. With 10 bases removed from V and 3 bases from J, the gap between germline ends came to 15 bases. This CDR3 spans 13 amino acids. The CDR3 region has the DNA TGCGCCACCACGGAGGGGCCGTACTATGGCTACACCTTC. It yields the protein CATTEGPYYGYTF.

V gene TRBV27 combines with J gene TRBJ1-3; 9 nucleotides line up with TRBD1. The CDR3 totals 16 residues. Per the germline V gene, CDR1 is MNHEY and CDR2 is SMNVEV (reference sequence). Trimming removed 5 bases from V and 2 bases from J; junction bases left unmatched: 7. CDR3 nucleotide sequence: TGTGCCAGCAGTGAGGGACAGGGTCGGCCTGGAAACACCATATATTTT. Its translation: CASSEGQGRPGNTIYF.

This chain links TRBV6-2 or TRBV6-3 with TRBJ1-1, with TRBD1 matching over 8 bases. CDR3 length: 14 amino acids. V was pared by 5 bases and J by 4 bases, with 6 bases of the junction left unmatched. Germline CDR1 and CDR2: MNHEY and SVGEGT. In nucleotides, the CDR3 is TGTGCCAGCAGTCCAGGGGGCTCGAGCACTGAAGCTTTCTTT. Amino acid sequence: CASSPGGSSTEAFF.

The V and J genes are TRBV28 and TRBJ1-2, with a possible D match to TRBD1 (6 bases). Germline V gene sequence: CDR1 MDHEN, CDR2 SYDVKM. Trimming stripped 6 bases from V and 4 bases from J, with 15 bases between. The CDR3 extends over 14 amino acids. CDR3 loop: CASRPRQVAYGYTF. DNA of the CDR3: TGTGCCAGCAGACCCAGACAGGTGGCCTATGGCTACACCTTC.